This entry lists 4 T cell receptor beta chains sequenced from one sample in a study of blood T cell repertoires in COVID-19. Clones were sequenced by immunoSEQ multiplex PCR, and TCRdb holds only the in-frame ones, with some missing. Among some 97,000 clones listed, approximately 93% were seen once. The material sequenced was peripheral blood. The origin of the receptors is a man aged 50 or older with active COVID-19.

The chain recombines TRBV5-4 with TRBJ2-7; D may be TRBD2 (6 bases). The CDR3 loop spans 14 amino acids. With 1 base removed from V and 5 bases from J, the gap between germline ends came to 13 bases. Germline V gives CDR1 SGHNT, CDR2 YYREEE (reference sequence). The CDR3 nucleotides read TGTGCCAGCAGCTTGAATGGCCCGGGGGACGAGCAGTACTTC. Residues: CASSLNGPGDEQYF.

The J gene is TRBJ2-2, the V gene TRBV24-1; TRBD2 might be the D (6 bases). The germline V and J ends were trimmed by 6 bases and 1 base, with 8 bases remaining between them. The CDR3 has 14 amino acids. The germline V gene has CDR1 KGHDR and CDR2 SFDVKD. The CDR3 protein is CATSLAENTGELFF. The CDR3 nucleotides read TGTGCCACCAGTTTAGCGGAGAACACCGGGGAGCTGTTTTTT.

V gene TRBV6-4 combines with J gene TRBJ1-2; 7 nucleotides match TRBD1. Germline V gives CDR1 MRHNA, CDR2 SNTAGT. The CDR3 spans 15 residues. Trimming removed 2 bases from V and 7 bases from J; junction bases left unmatched: 10. The chain's CDR3 is CASSDTLTGLGGYTF. In nucleotides, the CDR3 is TGTGCCAGCAGTGACACCTTGACAGGGTTAGGTGGCTACACCTTC.

CDR3 protein: CASSLPGQGLQPQHF. The DNA of the CDR3 is TGTGCCAGCAGCCTGCCGGGACAGGGTTTGCAGCCCCAGCATTTT. The gene calls are TRBV5-4 and TRBJ1-5; 9 bases agree with TRBD1. CDR3 length: 15 amino acids. V was pared by 4 bases and J by 7 bases, with 9 bases of the junction left unmatched. Germline-derived CDR1 and CDR2 are SGHNT and YYREEE (reference sequence).